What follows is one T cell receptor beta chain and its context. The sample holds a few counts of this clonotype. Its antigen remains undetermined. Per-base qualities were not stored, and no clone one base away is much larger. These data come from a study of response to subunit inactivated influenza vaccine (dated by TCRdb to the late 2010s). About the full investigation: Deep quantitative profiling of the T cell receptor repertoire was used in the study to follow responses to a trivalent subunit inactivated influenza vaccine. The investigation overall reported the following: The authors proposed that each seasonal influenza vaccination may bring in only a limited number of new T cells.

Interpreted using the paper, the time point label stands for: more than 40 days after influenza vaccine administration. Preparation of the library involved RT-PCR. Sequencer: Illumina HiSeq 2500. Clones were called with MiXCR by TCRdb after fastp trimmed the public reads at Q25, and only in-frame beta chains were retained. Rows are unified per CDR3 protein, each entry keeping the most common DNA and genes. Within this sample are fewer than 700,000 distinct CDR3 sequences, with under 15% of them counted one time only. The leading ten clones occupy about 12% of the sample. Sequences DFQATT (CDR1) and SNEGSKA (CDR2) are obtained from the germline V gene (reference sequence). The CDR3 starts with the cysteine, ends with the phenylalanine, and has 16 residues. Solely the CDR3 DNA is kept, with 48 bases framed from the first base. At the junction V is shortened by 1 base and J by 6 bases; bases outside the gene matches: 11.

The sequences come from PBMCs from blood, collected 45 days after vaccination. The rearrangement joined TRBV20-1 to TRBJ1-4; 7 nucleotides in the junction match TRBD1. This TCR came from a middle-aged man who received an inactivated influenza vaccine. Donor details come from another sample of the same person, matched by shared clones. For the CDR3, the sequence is CSARAPSGTEYEKLFF. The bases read TGCAGTGCTAGAGCCCCCTCCGGGACAGAATATGAAAAACTGTTTTTT.